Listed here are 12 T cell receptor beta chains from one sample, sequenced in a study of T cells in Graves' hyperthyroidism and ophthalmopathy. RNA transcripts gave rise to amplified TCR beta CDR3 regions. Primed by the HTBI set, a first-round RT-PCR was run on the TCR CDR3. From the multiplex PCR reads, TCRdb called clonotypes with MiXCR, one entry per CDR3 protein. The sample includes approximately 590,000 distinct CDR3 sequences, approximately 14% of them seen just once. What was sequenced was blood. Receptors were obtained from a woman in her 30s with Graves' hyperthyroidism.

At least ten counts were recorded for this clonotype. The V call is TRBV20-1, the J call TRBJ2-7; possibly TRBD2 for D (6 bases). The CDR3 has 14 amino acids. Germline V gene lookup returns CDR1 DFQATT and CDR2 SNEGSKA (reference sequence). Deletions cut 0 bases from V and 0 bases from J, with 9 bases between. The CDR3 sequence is CSARDPSVSYEQYF. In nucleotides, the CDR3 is TGCAGTGCTAGAGATCCTAGCGTCTCCTACGAGCAGTACTTC.

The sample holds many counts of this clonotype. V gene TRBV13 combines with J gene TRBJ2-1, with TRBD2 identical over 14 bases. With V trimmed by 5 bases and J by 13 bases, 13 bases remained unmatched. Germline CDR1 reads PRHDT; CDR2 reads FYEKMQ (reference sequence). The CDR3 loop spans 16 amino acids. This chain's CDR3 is CASSPPGLAGEENQFF. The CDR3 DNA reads TGTGCCAGCAGCCCGCCGGGACTAGCGGGAGAGGAAAATCAGTTCTTC.

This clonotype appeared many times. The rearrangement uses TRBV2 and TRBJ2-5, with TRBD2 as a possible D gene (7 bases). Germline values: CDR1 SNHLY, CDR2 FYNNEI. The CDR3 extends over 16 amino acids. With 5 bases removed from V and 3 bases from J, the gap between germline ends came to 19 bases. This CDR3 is CASSPGGRGGEETQYF. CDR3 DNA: TGTGCCAGCAGTCCGGGGGGCAGGGGCGGAGAAGAGACCCAGTACTTC.

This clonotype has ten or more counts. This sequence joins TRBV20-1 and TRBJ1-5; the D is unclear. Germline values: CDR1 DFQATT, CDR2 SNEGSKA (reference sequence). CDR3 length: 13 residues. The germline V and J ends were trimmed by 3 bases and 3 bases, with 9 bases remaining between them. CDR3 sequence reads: CSARRDTNQPQHF. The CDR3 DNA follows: TGCAGTGCTAGGCGCGACACCAATCAGCCCCAGCATTTT.

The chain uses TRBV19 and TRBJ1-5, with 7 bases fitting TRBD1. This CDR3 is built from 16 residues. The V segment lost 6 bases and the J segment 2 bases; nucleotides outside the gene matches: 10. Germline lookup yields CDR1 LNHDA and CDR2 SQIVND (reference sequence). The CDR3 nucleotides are TGTGCCAGTAGAACCTTCAGACAGGGCGGCAATCAGCCCCAGCATTTT. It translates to CASRTFRQGGNQPQHF.

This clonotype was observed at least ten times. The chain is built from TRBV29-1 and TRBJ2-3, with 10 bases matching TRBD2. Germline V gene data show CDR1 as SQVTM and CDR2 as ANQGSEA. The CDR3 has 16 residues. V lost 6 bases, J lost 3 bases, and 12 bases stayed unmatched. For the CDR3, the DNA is TGCAGCGTGGGCGGCTCTAGCGGGAGAACAACAGATACGCAGTATTTT. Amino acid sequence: CSVGGSSGRTTDTQYF.

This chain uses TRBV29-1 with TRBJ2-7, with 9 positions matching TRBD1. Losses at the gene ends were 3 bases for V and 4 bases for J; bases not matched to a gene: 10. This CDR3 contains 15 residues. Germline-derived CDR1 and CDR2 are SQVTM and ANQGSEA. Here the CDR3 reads CSVESLQGAQYEQYF. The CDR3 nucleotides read TGCAGCGTTGAGAGTCTACAGGGGGCGCAGTACGAGCAGTACTTC.

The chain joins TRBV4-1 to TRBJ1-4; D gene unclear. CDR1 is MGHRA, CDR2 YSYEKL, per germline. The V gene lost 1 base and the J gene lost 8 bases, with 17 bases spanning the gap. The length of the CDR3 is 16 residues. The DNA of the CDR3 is TGCGCCAGCAGCCAAGTCCGTACGAGAGGTGAAGAAAAACTGTTTTTT. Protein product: CASSQVRTRGEEKLFF.

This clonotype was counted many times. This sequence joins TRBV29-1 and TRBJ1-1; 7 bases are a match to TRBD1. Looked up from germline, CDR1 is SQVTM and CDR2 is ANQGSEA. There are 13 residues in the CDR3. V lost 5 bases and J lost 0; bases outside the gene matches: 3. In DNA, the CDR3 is TGCAGCGTTCGGACAGGACTGAACACTGAAGCTTTCTTT. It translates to CSVRTGLNTEAFF.

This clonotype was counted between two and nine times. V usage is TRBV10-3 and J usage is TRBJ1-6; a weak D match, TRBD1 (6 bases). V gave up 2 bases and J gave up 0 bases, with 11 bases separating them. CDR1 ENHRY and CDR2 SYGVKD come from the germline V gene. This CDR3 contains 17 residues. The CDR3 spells CAISELGGGSYNSPLHF. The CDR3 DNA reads TGTGCCATCAGTGAGCTTGGGGGCGGCTCCTATAATTCACCCCTCCACTTT.

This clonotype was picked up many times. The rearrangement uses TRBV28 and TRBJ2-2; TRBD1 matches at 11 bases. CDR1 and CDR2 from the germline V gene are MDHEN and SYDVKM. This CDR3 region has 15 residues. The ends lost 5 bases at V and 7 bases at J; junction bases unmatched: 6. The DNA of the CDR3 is TGTGCCAGCAGTCGGACAGGGGGCGTAGTCGGGGAGCTGTTTTTT. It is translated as CASSRTGGVVGELFF.

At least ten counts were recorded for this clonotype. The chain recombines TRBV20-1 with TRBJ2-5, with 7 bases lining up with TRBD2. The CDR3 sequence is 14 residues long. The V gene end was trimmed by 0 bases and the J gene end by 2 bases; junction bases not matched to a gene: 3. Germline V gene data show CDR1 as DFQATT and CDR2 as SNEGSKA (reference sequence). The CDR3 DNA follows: TGCAGTGCTAGAGACGGACTAGGGCAAGAGACCCAGTACTTC. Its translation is CSARDGLGQETQYF.